This T cell receptor (beta chain) was captured by sequencing in a study of response to subunit inactivated influenza vaccine. The V gene lost 7 bases and the J gene lost 0 bases, with 17 bases spanning the gap. The CDR3 extends over 15 amino acids. CDR1 is DFQATT and CDR2 is SNEGSKA in the germline V gene (reference sequence). One entry per CDR3 protein results from TCRdb running MiXCR on the RT-PCR reads. The data contain hundreds of thousands of distinct CDR3 sequences, approximately 15% of them singletons. Study-wide points: Each seasonal influenza vaccination, the authors suggested, recruits few new T cells.

In regard to this clonotype: Its antigen remains unknown.

The sequencing used PBMCs from blood, collected 14 to 15 days before vaccination. The chain is built from TRBV20-1 and TRBJ2-3; D may be TRBD2 (5 bases). The TCR sequence derives from a man over 45 who received an inactivated influenza vaccine. The chain's CDR3 is CSEAALASSTDTQYF. CDR3 nucleotide sequence: TGCAGTGAGGCGGCGCTAGCCAGCAGCACAGATACGCAGTATTTT.